Listed here are 30 T cell receptor beta chains from one sample, sequenced in a study of blood T cells in healthy people across ages. The authors ran a second PCR of about 7 to 11 cycles using a sample-barcoded 5' primer and a J-beta primer mix. TCRdb reprocessed the 5' RACE reads via MiXCR and lists one record per CDR3 protein. The table has approximately 1,100,000 distinct CDR3 sequences, 35% to 55% seen once. Sequencing was carried out using blood. The receptor set was obtained from a woman aged 55-70 years in good health.

This sequence joins TRBV5-6 and TRBJ2-3; 14 nucleotides match TRBD2. The J segment lost 0 bases and the V segment lost 3 bases, leaving 9 bases of the junction unmatched. In germline, CDR1 is SGHDT, CDR2 YYEEEE. The CDR3 sequence is 19 residues long. DNA of the CDR3: TGTGCCAGCAGCTGGGAACCATGGACTAGCGGGAGGAGCACAGATACGCAGTATTTT. Translation: CASSWEPWTSGRSTDTQYF.

This clonotype appeared a few times. J is TRBJ2-1 and V is TRBV15; the match to TRBD2 covers 7 bases. Germline V CDR1 and CDR2: LNHNV, YYDKDF (reference sequence). The CDR3 is made up of 14 amino acids. J lost 5 bases, V lost 1 base, and 2 bases had no gene match. The CDR3 is CATSRGAGNNEQFF. CDR3 DNA: TGTGCCACCAGCAGAGGAGCGGGGAACAATGAGCAGTTCTTC.

Turning to this clonotype: The junction does not match germline at one end; this may be a read error. As DNA, the CDR3 is TGCGCCAGCAGCCAAATAAGCCAGCCGGCTGGGACCAACGTCCTGACTTTC. Translating gives CASSQISQPAGTNVLTF. J is TRBJ2-6 and V is TRBV4-1; D ambiguous. The CDR3 is 17 residues long. Germline V gene data show CDR1 as MGHRA and CDR2 as YSYEKL.

V is TRBV18 and J is TRBJ1-6; D is unresolved. The CDR3 runs 14 residues. Germline CDR1 KGHSH, CDR2 LQKENI. Trimming took off 3 bases at V and 8 bases at J, with 11 bases between the two ends. CDR3 in amino acids: CASSPEDYDSPLHF. The CDR3 region has the DNA TGTGCCAGCTCACCCGAGGACTACGATTCACCCCTCCACTTT.

This clonotype has a count of ten or more. This rearrangement joins TRBV6-1 to TRBJ2-3; no definite D call. V was pared by 3 bases and J by 3 bases, with 16 bases between. Germline loops: CDR1 MNHNS, CDR2 SASEGT. This CDR3 contains 16 residues. CDR3 sequence: CASSERYPQETDTQYF. The CDR3 bases are TGTGCCAGCAGTGAGCGATACCCTCAAGAGACAGATACGCAGTATTTT.

The chain couples TRBV7-9 to TRBJ1-6, with 7 positions matching TRBD1. Germline CDR1 and CDR2: SEHNR and FQNEAQ (reference sequence). This CDR3 is 13 amino acids long. The J segment lost 10 bases and the V segment lost 7 bases, leaving 7 bases of the junction unmatched. The CDR3 here is CASMRQGRSPLHF. CDR3 bases: TGTGCCAGCATGAGACAGGGTCGATCACCCCTCCACTTT. Looking up the rest from reference TRBV7-9 and TRBJ1-6 gives the full variable domain: DTGVSQNPRHKITKRGQNVTFRCDPISEHNRLYWYRQTLGQGPEFLTYFQNEAQLEKSRLLSDRFSAERPKGSFSTLEIQRTEQGDSAMYLCASMRQGRSPLHFGNGTRLTVT.

The V call is TRBV11-2, the J call TRBJ1-1, with D hard to call. The CDR3 spans 17 residues. Germline CDR1 SGHAT, CDR2 FQNNGV. V was clipped by 5 bases and J by 1 base, with 20 bases between them. CDR3 in DNA: TGTGCCAGCAGCCCCATCGGTAGGGCTCGGGGGAACACTGAAGCTTTCTTT. Encoded protein: CASSPIGRARGNTEAFF.

This clonotype turned up a few times. This rearrangement joins TRBV29-1 to TRBJ1-1; 9 bases match TRBD1. J gave up 1 base and V 4 bases, and 4 bases lay outside the gene matches. The CDR3 covers 14 residues. Germline loops: CDR1 SQVTM, CDR2 ANQGSEA. Written as DNA, the CDR3 is TGCAGCGTTGTACAGGGGGCAGGGAACACTGAAGCTTTCTTT. Its protein product is CSVVQGAGNTEAFF.

The CDR3 here is CSASWLINNEQFF. The CDR3 region has the DNA TGCAGTGCTAGTTGGCTTATTAACAATGAGCAGTTCTTC. The genes are TRBV20-1 and TRBJ2-1, with D unclear. Trimming removed 3 bases from V and 5 bases from J, with 11 bases in between. The CDR3 runs to 13 residues. Germline CDR1 and CDR2: DFQATT and SNEGSKA (reference sequence).

This clonotype was counted only a few times. V is TRBV24-1 and J is TRBJ2-3; no definite D call. With 2 bases removed from V and 2 bases from J, the gap between germline ends came to 10 bases. Germline CDR1 reads KGHDR; CDR2 reads SFDVKD. This CDR3 is 15 amino acids long. In DNA form, the CDR3 reads TGTGCCACCAGTGATTCTCTCCGACACACAGATACGCAGTATTTT. It translates to CATSDSLRHTDTQYF.

The rearrangement links TRBV20-1 to TRBJ2-1; possible D gene TRBD2, 6 bases. CDR3 size: 13 residues. CDR1 is DFQATT and CDR2 is SNEGSKA in the germline V gene (reference sequence). Between the trimmed V and J ends, which lost 0 bases and 9 bases, there was a span of 12 bases. This CDR3 reads CSARDWRGGEQFF. DNA for the CDR3: TGCAGTGCTAGAGATTGGCGGGGAGGTGAGCAGTTCTTC.

A few counts support this clonotype. This sequence joins TRBV3-1 and TRBJ2-7; 11 bases map to TRBD2. V trimming: 2 bases; J trimming: 1 base; junction bases outside the gene matches: 1. Germline V gene sequence: CDR1 LGHDT, CDR2 YNNKEL (reference sequence). The CDR3 has 15 residues. The CDR3 loop is CASSQTSGGSYEQYF. The CDR3 region has the DNA TGTGCCAGCAGCCAAACTAGCGGGGGTTCCTACGAGCAGTACTTC.

This clonotype showed up just a few times. J is TRBJ2-5 and V is TRBV20-1; a possible D gene is TRBD2 (5 bases). Per the germline V gene, CDR1 is DFQATT and CDR2 is SNEGSKA (reference sequence). Trimming left V 5 bases short and J 2 bases short, with 18 bases between. The CDR3 length is 15 residues. The CDR3 DNA sequence: TGCAGTGCTGGAAATTCCCGGGGTTTACAAGAGACCCAGTACTTC. Amino acids: CSAGNSRGLQETQYF.

This clonotype was seen a few times. This chain links TRBV6-2 or TRBV6-3 with TRBJ2-1, with D perhaps matching TRBD2 (5 bases). Deletions cut 2 bases from V and 9 bases from J, with 17 bases between. CDR3 size: 15 residues. Germline CDR1 MNHEY, CDR2 SVGEGT. CDR3 DNA sequence: TGTGCCAGCAGTTACACCGGATTCGCGGGTGGTGAGCAGTTCTTC. Amino acids: CASSYTGFAGGEQFF.

V is TRBV15 and J is TRBJ1-2; 7 bases agree with TRBD1. Per the germline V gene, CDR1 is LNHNV and CDR2 is YYDKDF (reference sequence). This CDR3 is built from 16 residues. The junction had 10 bases not matched to a gene; V was cut back by 3 bases and J by 3 bases. The DNA of the CDR3 is TGTGCCACCAGCAGTCTCAAAGGGGGCTTTGACTATGGCTACACCTTC. Amino acid sequence: CATSSLKGGFDYGYTF.

The chain employs TRBV27 and TRBJ2-6; D is uncertain. Trimming pared 6 bases from V and 2 bases from J, leaving 17 bases between. The CDR3 covers 17 residues. Germline V gives CDR1 MNHEY, CDR2 SMNVEV (reference sequence). DNA of the CDR3: TGTGCCAGCAGCCTCTCCCCTTTAAGGACTGGGGCCAACGTCCTGACTTTC. Translated: CASSLSPLRTGANVLTF.

This clonotype appeared many times. The rearrangement joins TRBV6-6 to TRBJ2-7, with 12 positions matching TRBD2. The germline CDR1 and CDR2 sequences are MNHNY and SVGAGI (reference sequence). V lost 6 bases to trimming and J lost 7 bases; unmatched junction nucleotides: 10. The CDR3 is 15 residues long. DNA of the CDR3: TGTGCCAGCAGCTTATCGACTAGCGGGAGCGGGGAGCAGTACTTC. Amino acid sequence: CASSLSTSGSGEQYF.

This chain connects TRBV2 to TRBJ2-1, with 8 bases lining up with TRBD2. The CDR3 length is 14 residues. The J segment lost 6 bases and the V segment lost 7 bases, leaving 8 bases of the junction unmatched. The germline V gene encodes CDR1 SNHLY and CDR2 FYNNEI. DNA for the CDR3: TGTGCCAGCATCCAATCGGGAGGGCTCAATGAGCAGTTCTTC. Protein: CASIQSGGLNEQFF. The full variable domain, completed using reference TRBV2 and TRBJ2-1, is EPEVTQTPSHQVTQMGQEVILRCVPISNHLYFYWYRQILGQKVEFLVSFYNNEISEKSEIFDDQFSVERPDGSNFTLKIRSTKLEDSAMYFCASIQSGGLNEQFFGPGTRLTVL.

This clonotype came up once. The genes are TRBV12-3 or TRBV12-4 and TRBJ2-2; no firm D call. The CDR3 spans 11 residues. The V end lost 11 bases, the J end lost 7 bases, and 11 bases lay between the germline ends. For the CDR3, the DNA is TGTGCCTCCAAAGGTGGCGGGGAGCTGTTTTTT. This translates into CASKGGGELFF.

This sequence joins TRBV4-1 and TRBJ2-1; TRBD2 aligns across 9 bases. The J call could be wrong; TRBJ2-7 is a better fit for the DNA end. This CDR3 spans 16 amino acids. CDR1 and CDR2 (germline): MGHRA, YSYEKL. The CDR3 here is CASSPRVLAGDNEQYF. The CDR3 region has the DNA TGCGCCAGCAGCCCAAGGGTGTTAGCGGGGGACAATGAGCAGTACTTC.

The genes are TRBV27 and TRBJ2-1; D remains unclear. The CDR3 is made up of 13 amino acids. V gave up 3 bases and J gave up 11 bases, with 14 bases separating them. Per germline, CDR1 MNHEY and CDR2 SMNVEV (reference sequence). The CDR3 sequence: CASSFAPLHKQFF. DNA of the CDR3: TGTGCCAGCAGTTTCGCTCCGCTCCATAAGCAGTTCTTC.

This clonotype has a handful of counts. The chain has TRBV20-1 and TRBJ2-7; TRBD1 aligns across 8 bases. The V gene's germline CDR1 is DFQATT and CDR2 SNEGSKA (reference sequence). The CDR3 totals 13 residues. The trim removed 7 bases at V and 3 bases at J, leaving 8 bases unmatched. This chain's CDR3 is CSGKGQANYEQYF. The CDR3 DNA sequence: TGCAGTGGGAAGGGACAGGCAAACTACGAGCAGTACTTC.

This chain links TRBV29-1 with TRBJ1-2; D call uncertain. Between the trimmed V and J ends, which lost 6 bases and 6 bases, there was a span of 20 bases. Germline V gives CDR1 SQVTM, CDR2 ANQGSEA. The length of the CDR3 is 14 residues. In DNA, the CDR3 is TGCAGCGTCCTGCACGGGATCCCTAAGAATGGCTACACCTTC. Protein: CSVLHGIPKNGYTF.

The V gene is TRBV11-2, the J gene TRBJ2-5, with 13 bases that match TRBD2. The CDR3 is made up of 16 amino acids. Trimming took 5 bases from V and 11 from J; bases not matched to a gene: 14. Germline lookup yields CDR1 SGHAT and CDR2 FQNNGV. The CDR3 protein is CASSPGLAGRGNEQYF. The CDR3 DNA reads TGTGCCAGCAGCCCGGGACTAGCGGGAAGGGGCAATGAGCAGTACTTC.

Only a few counts were recorded for this clonotype. The V gene is TRBV28, the J gene TRBJ2-7; 10 positions match TRBD2. The J call may be wrong; the DNA end is better matched by TRBJ2-5. In germline, CDR1 is MDHEN, CDR2 SYDVKM. CDR3 length: 15 residues. The CDR3 nucleotides read TGTGCCAGCAGCATCCAGCGGGGGGGGGCGGAGACCCAGTACTTC. This translates into CASSIQRGGAETQYF.

The chain recombines TRBV5-6 with TRBJ1-1, with D perhaps TRBD1 (6 bases). Trimming shortened V by 5 bases and J by 6 bases, and 17 bases separated the two germline ends. CDR3 length: 14 amino acids. Germline V gene lookup returns CDR1 SGHDT and CDR2 YYEEEE. CDR3: CASSPNGGASEAFF. DNA for the CDR3: TGTGCCAGCAGTCCCAATGGGGGGGCGTCTGAAGCTTTCTTT.

The genes are TRBV15 and TRBJ2-1; D is possibly TRBD2 (6 bases). CDR1 LNHNV and CDR2 YYDKDF come from the germline V gene (reference sequence). V dropped 5 bases and J dropped 8 bases, with 16 bases sitting between them. The CDR3 length is 14 residues. The CDR3 DNA sequence: TGTGCCACCAGCTTCCGGGATCGGAGGGATGAGCAGTTCTTC. The encoded protein is CATSFRDRRDEQFF. Full variable domain (outside the CDR3, taken from reference TRBV15 and TRBJ2-1): DAMVIQNPRYQVTQFGKPVTLSCSQTLNHNVMYWYQQKSSQAPKLLFHYYDKDFNNEADTPDNFQSRRPNTSFCFLDIRSPGLGDTAMYLCATSFRDRRDEQFFGPGTRLTVL.

There are many counts of this clonotype. This chain uses TRBV6-6 with TRBJ2-1, with a possible D match to TRBD1 (6 bases). CDR1 is MNHNY, CDR2 SVGAGI, per germline (reference sequence). The CDR3 is 14 residues long. V was cut by 6 bases and J by 10 bases, with 19 bases left in between. The CDR3: CASSPTGSGREQFF. In nucleotides, the CDR3 is TGTGCCAGCAGCCCAACAGGGTCTGGGCGCGAGCAGTTCTTC.

This clonotype has just a few counts. The V and J genes are TRBV28 and TRBJ2-7; TRBD1 agrees at 7 bases. The CDR3 spans 17 residues. CDR1 is MDHEN, CDR2 SYDVKM, per germline. Trimming cost V 4 bases and J 0 bases; bases outside gene matches: 12. The DNA of the CDR3 is TGTGCCAGCAGTTCCAGAATCACAGGGGCCAGCTCCTACGAGCAGTACTTC. Amino acids: CASSSRITGASSYEQYF.

This clonotype was counted a few times. The V gene is TRBV7-3, the J gene TRBJ2-1; tentatively, D is TRBD2 (6 bases). The CDR3 has 17 amino acids. V lost 3 bases to trimming and J lost 0 bases, with 15 bases between them. Germline-derived CDR1 and CDR2 are SGHTA and FQGTGA. The CDR3 is CASSFRGTGSSYNEQFF. For the CDR3, the DNA is TGTGCCAGCAGCTTTCGGGGGACGGGTAGCTCCTACAATGAGCAGTTCTTC. Combining the CDR3 with reference TRBV7-3 and TRBJ2-1 gives the whole variable domain GAGVSQTPSNKVTEKGKYVELRCDPISGHTALYWYRQSLGQGPEFLIYFQGTGAADDSGLPNDRFFAVRPEGSVSTLKIQRTERGDSAVYLCASSFRGTGSSYNEQFFGPGTRLTVL.